The 28 T cell receptor beta chains below were found in one sample sequenced in a study of CD8 T cells in ankylosing spondylitis. A single record per CDR3 protein comes from TCRdb applying MiXCR to the 5' RACE reads. This table holds around 250,000 distinct CDR3 sequences, 15% to 20% found once. The sample was blood, either unsorted or a sorted T cell fraction (not recorded which). The receptors originated from a male donor with ankylosing spondylitis or in good health (not recorded which).

A few counts support this clonotype. The rearrangement uses TRBV5-4 and TRBJ2-1; 8 positions match TRBD2. Unmatched junction bases numbered 5, after V lost 4 bases and J lost 2 bases. Germline lookup yields CDR1 SGHNT and CDR2 YYREEE (reference sequence). The CDR3 loop spans 15 amino acids. DNA for the CDR3: TGTGCCAGCAGCATGACTAGCGCAACCTACAATGAGCAGTTCTTC. It yields the protein CASSMTSATYNEQFF.

This clonotype was seen more than once but under ten times. J is TRBJ2-1 and V is TRBV5-6, with 12 positions matching TRBD2. The germline gives CDR1 SGHDT, CDR2 YYEEEE. J was trimmed by 8 bases and V by 4 bases; bases with no gene match: 10. The CDR3 is 16 amino acids. CDR3 loop: CASSSVTSGRFYEQFF. CDR3 nucleotide sequence: TGTGCCAGCAGCAGCGTGACTAGCGGGAGATTTTATGAGCAGTTCTTC.

There are a few counts of this clonotype. V is TRBV11-2 and J is TRBJ2-7; D remains unclear. The CDR3 has 15 residues. CDR1 and CDR2 (germline): SGHAT, FQNNGV. V was shortened by 3 bases and J by 5 bases, with 17 bases between the two germline ends. In DNA, the CDR3 is TGTGCCAGCAGCTTTGGCCGGAACTATAACCACGAGCAGTACTTC. Amino acid sequence: CASSFGRNYNHEQYF.

This chain links TRBV10-1 with TRBJ2-1; D not resolved. Trimming removed 6 bases from V and 8 bases from J, with 11 bases in between. Germline V gene sequence: CDR1 WNHNN, CDR2 SYGVQD (reference sequence). The CDR3 covers 12 residues. The CDR3 DNA sequence: TGCGCCAGCAGGAGTGAATGGCATGAGCAGTTCTTC. Residues: CASRSEWHEQFF.

This clonotype has a handful of counts. This chain joins TRBV19 and TRBJ2-4; no clear D. The CDR3 spans 14 residues. The ends were cut back, 3 bases at V and 2 bases at J, with 8 bases in the middle. Germline V gene sequence: CDR1 LNHDA, CDR2 SQIVND (reference sequence). The CDR3 DNA reads TGTGCCAGTAGTATTTGGGATTCCAAAAACATTCAGTACTTC. It codes for CASSIWDSKNIQYF. The full variable domain, in which reference TRBV19 and TRBJ2-4 provide the parts outside the CDR3, is DGGITQSPKYLFRKEGQNVTLSCEQNLNHDAMYWYRQDPGQGLRLIYYSQIVNDFQKGDIAEGYSVSREKKESFPLTVTSAQKNPTAFYLCASSIWDSKNIQYFGAGTRLSVL.

This clonotype was counted ten times or more. The CDR3 protein is CASSPSDRYEQYF. The DNA for the CDR3 is TGTGCCAGCAGCCCTTCCGACAGATACGAGCAGTACTTC. The J gene is TRBJ2-7, the V gene TRBV7-9, with D possibly TRBD1 on 5 matching bases. Germline assignment: CDR1 SEHNR and CDR2 FQNEAQ (reference sequence). The germline V and J ends were trimmed by 5 bases and 4 bases, with 12 bases remaining between them. The CDR3 runs to 13 residues.

The chain has TRBV6-1 and TRBJ2-3; D not certain. This CDR3 region has 15 residues. The V end was cut by 7 bases, the J end by 0 bases, with 14 bases between. Germline V gene lookup returns CDR1 MNHNS and CDR2 SASEGT. CDR3 region: CASKTAYTSTDTQYF. CDR3 in DNA: TGTGCCAGCAAGACGGCGTATACTAGCACAGATACGCAGTATTTT.

This clonotype was counted many times. The rearrangement links TRBV7-9 to TRBJ2-1, with D possibly TRBD2 on 7 matching bases. The CDR3 is made up of 14 amino acids. CDR1 is SEHNR and CDR2 is FQNEAQ in the germline V gene (reference sequence). Trimming took 5 bases from V and 7 from J, leaving 15 bases between them. CDR3 protein: CASSPWGGGNEQFF. For the CDR3, the DNA is TGTGCCAGCAGCCCCTGGGGAGGGGGAAATGAGCAGTTCTTC.

The genes are TRBV7-8 and TRBJ1-1, with 8 bases that match TRBD1. This CDR3 spans 12 amino acids. The germline V gene encodes CDR1 SGHVS and CDR2 FQNEAQ. Trimming took 11 bases from V and 8 from J; bases not matched to a gene: 10. The CDR3 region is CASGQAVPEAFF. The CDR3 DNA reads as TGTGCCTCGGGACAGGCGGTCCCGGAAGCTTTCTTT.

The chain combines TRBV29-1 with TRBJ2-3, with 11 bases lining up with TRBD2. The CDR3 consists of 13 residues. Trimming removed 7 bases from V and 4 bases from J; junction bases left unmatched: 4. CDR1 and CDR2 from the germline V gene are SQVTM and ANQGSEA. For the CDR3, the DNA is TGCAGCGCCCTAGCGGGAGGTTCAGATACGCAGTATTTT. Its protein is CSALAGGSDTQYF.

This clonotype was counted a few times. The V and J genes are TRBV20-1 and TRBJ2-7, with 8 bases lining up with TRBD2. Germline CDR1 is DFQATT and CDR2 is SNEGSKA (reference sequence). Trimming removed 7 bases from V and 5 bases from J; junction bases left unmatched: 7. CDR3 length: 12 residues. The CDR3 DNA sequence: TGCAGTGTCCCCCGGGAGGGCAACGAGCAGTACTTC. Translation: CSVPREGNEQYF.

This rearrangement joins TRBV6-2 or TRBV6-3 to TRBJ2-3, with D perhaps TRBD2 (6 bases). V lost 5 bases, J lost 2 bases, and 20 bases lay in between. This CDR3 has 17 residues. CDR1 MNHEY and CDR2 SVGEGT come from the germline V gene. The CDR3 is CASSDPTSRGTTDTQYF. Here the CDR3 DNA reads TGTGCCAGCAGTGACCCAACTAGTCGGGGGACCACAGATACGCAGTATTTT.

The chain joins TRBV29-1 to TRBJ1-2; D perhaps matches TRBD1 (5 bases). Per the germline V gene, CDR1 is SQVTM and CDR2 is ANQGSEA. CDR3 length: 15 residues. The V gene lost 0 bases and the J gene lost 2 bases, with 13 bases spanning the gap. The CDR3 sequence is CSVEDWRGRNYGYTF. CDR3 sequence (DNA): TGCAGCGTTGAAGATTGGAGGGGACGAAACTATGGCTACACCTTC.

The chain employs TRBV13 and TRBJ2-1; D is ambiguous. Trimming removed 3 bases from V and 9 bases from J, with 9 bases in between. The CDR3 sequence is 12 residues long. The germline CDR1 and CDR2 sequences are PRHDT and FYEKMQ (reference sequence). This CDR3 reads CASSLLSAEQFF. Written as DNA, the CDR3 is TGTGCCAGCAGCTTGCTGTCCGCTGAGCAGTTCTTC. The full variable domain, with the rest looked up from reference TRBV13 and TRBJ2-1, is AAGVIQSPRHLIKEKRETATLKCYPIPRHDTVYWYQQGPGQDPQFLISFYEKMQSDKGSIPDRFSAQQFSDYHSELNMSSLELGDSALYFCASSLLSAEQFFGPGTRLTVL.

The genes are TRBV29-1 and TRBJ2-6; D is uncertain. Trimming took off 7 bases at V and 1 base at J, with 8 bases between the two ends. CDR1 is SQVTM, CDR2 ANQGSEA, per germline. This CDR3 contains 13 residues. In DNA, the CDR3 is TGCAGCGCCAGAGAATCTGGGGCCAACGTCCTGACTTTC. Protein product: CSARESGANVLTF.

The chain couples TRBV6-5 to TRBJ2-2; 14 positions match TRBD2. Unmatched junction bases numbered 5, after V lost 4 bases and J lost 4 bases. This CDR3 spans 17 amino acids. From germline, CDR1 is MNHEY and CDR2 SVGAGI. For the CDR3, the DNA is TGTGCCAGCAGTTTAGGGACTAGCGGGAGCGGCACCGGGGAGCTGTTTTTT. It yields the protein CASSLGTSGSGTGELFF.

The chain has TRBV6-1 and TRBJ2-3; 11 nucleotides match TRBD2. Germline assignment: CDR1 MNHNS and CDR2 SASEGT. V gave up 7 bases and J gave up 3 bases; unmatched junction bases: 6. This CDR3 spans 15 amino acids. CDR3 sequence (DNA): TGTGCCAGCACCCAAATAGCGGGAGGGACAGATACGCAGTATTTT. As protein: CASTQIAGGTDTQYF.

The chain couples TRBV27 to TRBJ1-1; maybe TRBD1 (6 bases). Germline V gene lookup returns CDR1 MNHEY and CDR2 SMNVEV (reference sequence). V lost 4 bases, J lost 0 bases, and 15 bases lay in between. The CDR3 loop spans 16 amino acids. CDR3 sequence reads: CASSSLSTGLNTEAFF. CDR3 coding DNA: TGTGCCAGCAGTTCACTCTCGACAGGCTTGAACACTGAAGCTTTCTTT.

In its sample, this clonotype was seen a few times. The rearrangement uses TRBV4-1 and TRBJ2-3, with TRBD2 identical over 11 bases. V was clipped by 4 bases and J by 2 bases; unmatched bases: 14. Germline CDR1 is MGHRA and CDR2 is YSYEKL. The CDR3 has 19 amino acids. DNA for the CDR3: TGCGCCAGCAGCCGGACCGTACATCCGGGACTAGCGGACACAGATACGCAGTATTTT. Protein product: CASSRTVHPGLADTDTQYF.

This clonotype was recorded many times. This chain uses TRBV7-3 with TRBJ2-3; no reliable D call. V was shortened by 5 bases and J by 4 bases, with 25 bases between the two germline ends. This CDR3 contains 18 residues. Germline CDR1 is SGHTA and CDR2 is FQGTGA. The CDR3 DNA sequence: TGTGCCAGCAGCCCCAACCCCTCGGGCGTTATCTGGGCAGATACGCAGTATTTT. Amino acids: CASSPNPSGVIWADTQYF.

This chain connects TRBV5-1 to TRBJ2-3, with 7 nucleotides matching TRBD2. CDR1 SGHRS and CDR2 YFSETQ come from the germline V gene. This CDR3 is 16 amino acids long. V shed 4 bases, J shed 2 bases, and the junction held 10 bases outside the gene matches. CDR3 coding DNA: TGCGCCAGCAGCAACAGACTAGCAGAGACCACAGATACGCAGTATTTT. Protein product: CASSNRLAETTDTQYF.

The chain uses TRBV4-3 and TRBJ2-7, with TRBD1 matching 9 bases. The CDR3 contains 15 residues. V shed 1 base and J 6 bases; nucleotides not matched to a gene: 7. Per the germline V gene, CDR1 is LGHNA and CDR2 is YSLEER. CDR3 coding DNA: TGCGCCAGCAGCCAAGCCCCGGGACAGGGAGTCGAGCAGTACTTC. This gives the protein CASSQAPGQGVEQYF.

This clonotype was seen only a few times. The rearrangement joins TRBV4-2 to TRBJ2-7, with TRBD1 matching 7 bases. This CDR3 comprises 16 residues. Trimming took 3 bases from V and 0 from J; bases not matched to a gene: 8. CDR1 and CDR2 from the germline V gene are LGHNA and YNFKEQ. CDR3 sequence reads: CASSHPGGDSSYEQYF. The CDR3 nucleotides are TGTGCCAGCAGCCACCCAGGTGGGGACAGCTCCTACGAGCAGTACTTC.

Only a few counts were recorded for this clonotype. V gene TRBV9 combines with J gene TRBJ2-2; tentative D call: TRBD1 (6 bases). Germline V gene lookup returns CDR1 SGDLS and CDR2 YYNGEE. Trimming cost V 0 bases and J 7 bases, with 16 bases left between them. The CDR3 contains 16 residues. The CDR3 spells CASSVDLAEGGGELFF. In DNA form, the CDR3 reads TGTGCCAGCAGCGTAGATCTAGCCGAAGGGGGCGGGGAGCTGTTTTTT.

The chain employs TRBV12-3 or TRBV12-4 and TRBJ2-1; D remains unclear. The CDR3 runs to 15 residues. V dropped 5 bases and J dropped 6 bases, with 17 bases sitting between them. CDR3 in amino acids: CASSAMTGSRNEQFF. The CDR3 DNA is TGTGCCAGCAGTGCGATGACTGGATCTCGCAATGAGCAGTTCTTC.

The gene calls are TRBV4-3 and TRBJ2-1; D is unresolved. The CDR3 totals 15 residues. Trimming removed 4 bases from V and 0 bases from J, with 10 bases in between. From germline, CDR1 is LGHNA and CDR2 YSLEER. CDR3 loop: CASSPVRSSYNEQFF. CDR3 coding DNA: TGCGCCAGCAGCCCCGTAAGAAGCTCCTACAATGAGCAGTTCTTC.

V is TRBV6-1 and J is TRBJ2-7; 8 positions match TRBD2. V shed 5 bases and J 6 bases; nucleotides not matched to a gene: 12. The CDR3 is 15 amino acids. Per germline, CDR1 MNHNS and CDR2 SASEGT. The CDR3 loop is CASSIAGTSSGEQYF. The CDR3 DNA is TGTGCCAGCAGTATTGCCGGGACTAGTTCGGGCGAGCAGTACTTC.

This clonotype was seen more than once but under ten times. The germline gene is not matched at one end of the junction; a read error may be the cause. This chain uses TRBV7-7 with TRBJ2-3; D is uncertain. Per the germline V gene, CDR1 is SSHAT and CDR2 is FNYEAQ (reference sequence). The CDR3 totals 13 residues. The CDR3 DNA reads as TGTGCTAGCAGCTTAGGTCCGGCAGATACGCAGTATTTT. This encodes CASSLGPADTQYF. The entire variable domain, with the rest obtained from reference TRBV7-7 and TRBJ2-3, is as follows: GAGVSQSPRYKVTKRGQDVTLRCDPISSHATLYWYQQALGQGPEFLTYFNYEAQPDKSGLPSDRFSAERPEGSISTLTIQRTEQRDSAMYRCASSLGPADTQYFGPGTRLTVL.